This T cell receptor (beta chain) derives from a study of control samples from healthy donors and cancer patients. Generated by immunoSEQ multiplex PCR, the TCRdb table keeps only in-frame clones and is missing some. Of fewer than 120,000 clones in the sample, more than 75% are singletons; the top ten hold roughly 4%. Germline loops: CDR1 GTSNPN, CDR2 SVGIG (reference sequence). Trimming took 7 bases from V and 2 from J; bases not matched to a gene: 4. The CDR3 extends over 12 amino acids. V and J are TRBV30 and TRBJ2-7, with TRBD1 matching 8 bases. This TCR was recovered from an older woman with lung cancer. The specimen was PBMCs. Here the CDR3 DNA reads TGTGCCTACCAGGACAGGGCCTACGAGCAGTACTTC. The encoded protein is CAYQDRAYEQYF.